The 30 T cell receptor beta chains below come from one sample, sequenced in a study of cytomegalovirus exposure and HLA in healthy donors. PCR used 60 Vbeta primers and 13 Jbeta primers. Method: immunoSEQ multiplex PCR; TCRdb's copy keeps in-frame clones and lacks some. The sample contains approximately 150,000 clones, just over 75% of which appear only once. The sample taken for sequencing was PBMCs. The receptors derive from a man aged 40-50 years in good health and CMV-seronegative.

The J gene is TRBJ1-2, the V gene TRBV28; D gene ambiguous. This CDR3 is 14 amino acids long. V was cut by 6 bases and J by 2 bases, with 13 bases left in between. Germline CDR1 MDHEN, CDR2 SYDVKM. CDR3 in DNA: TGTGCCAGCAGCCGGAGGGTTCGAAACTATGGCTACACCTTC. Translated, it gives CASSRRVRNYGYTF.

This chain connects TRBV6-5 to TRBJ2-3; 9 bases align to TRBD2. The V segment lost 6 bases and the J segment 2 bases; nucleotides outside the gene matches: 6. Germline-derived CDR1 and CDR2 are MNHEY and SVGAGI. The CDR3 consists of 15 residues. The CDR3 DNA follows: TGTGCCAGCAGAGCTCCTAGCGGGGTCACAGATACGCAGTATTTT. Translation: CASRAPSGVTDTQYF.

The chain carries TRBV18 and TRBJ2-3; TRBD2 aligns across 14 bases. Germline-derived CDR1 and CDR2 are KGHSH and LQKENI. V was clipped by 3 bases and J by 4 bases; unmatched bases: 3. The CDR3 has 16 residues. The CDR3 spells CASSPGLAGEADTQYF. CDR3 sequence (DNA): TGTGCCAGCTCACCGGGACTAGCGGGAGAAGCAGATACGCAGTATTTT.

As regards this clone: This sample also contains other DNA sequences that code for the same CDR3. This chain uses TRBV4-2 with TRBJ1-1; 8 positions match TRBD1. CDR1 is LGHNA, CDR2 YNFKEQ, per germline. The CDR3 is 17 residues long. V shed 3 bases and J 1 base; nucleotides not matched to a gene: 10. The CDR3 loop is CASSQALRGQGNTEAFF. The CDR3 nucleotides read TGTGCCAGCAGCCAGGCCCTCAGGGGGCAGGGGAACACTGAAGCTTTCTTT.

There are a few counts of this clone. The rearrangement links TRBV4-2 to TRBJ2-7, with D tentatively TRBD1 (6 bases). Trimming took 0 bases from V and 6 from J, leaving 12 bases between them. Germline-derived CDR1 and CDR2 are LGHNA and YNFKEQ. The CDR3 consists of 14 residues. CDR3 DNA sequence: TGTGCCAGCAGCCAAGATTATGACAGGCCCGAGCAGTACTTC. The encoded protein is CASSQDYDRPEQYF.

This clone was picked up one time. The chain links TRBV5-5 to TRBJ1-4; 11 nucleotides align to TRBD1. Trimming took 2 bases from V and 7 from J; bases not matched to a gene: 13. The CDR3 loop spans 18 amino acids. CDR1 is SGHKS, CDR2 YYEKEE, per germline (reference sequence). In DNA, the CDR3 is TGTGCCAGCAGCTTAAGGCCGCGGACAGGGGGCGCAGGTGAAAAACTGTTTTTT. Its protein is CASSLRPRTGGAGEKLFF.

CDR3 region: CASSPAPQGNQETQYF. The CDR3 nucleotides read TGTGCCAGCTCACCAGCTCCCCAGGGGAACCAAGAGACCCAGTACTTC. The chain uses TRBV18 and TRBJ2-5, with D possibly being TRBD1 (6 bases). This CDR3 comprises 16 residues. Trimming left V 2 bases short and J 0 bases short, with 13 bases between. Germline V gene lookup returns CDR1 KGHSH and CDR2 LQKENI.

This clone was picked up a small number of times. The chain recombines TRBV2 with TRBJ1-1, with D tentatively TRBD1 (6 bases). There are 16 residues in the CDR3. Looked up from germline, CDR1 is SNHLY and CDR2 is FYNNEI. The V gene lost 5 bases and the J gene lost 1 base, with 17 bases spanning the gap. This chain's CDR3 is CASSPSRGQRNTEAFF. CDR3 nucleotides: TGTGCCAGCAGTCCCTCGCGGGGGCAGAGGAACACTGAAGCTTTCTTT. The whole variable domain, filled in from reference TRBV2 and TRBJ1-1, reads EPEVTQTPSHQVTQMGQEVILRCVPISNHLYFYWYRQILGQKVEFLVSFYNNEISEKSEIFDDQFSVERPDGSNFTLKIRSTKLEDSAMYFCASSPSRGQRNTEAFFGQGTRLTVV.

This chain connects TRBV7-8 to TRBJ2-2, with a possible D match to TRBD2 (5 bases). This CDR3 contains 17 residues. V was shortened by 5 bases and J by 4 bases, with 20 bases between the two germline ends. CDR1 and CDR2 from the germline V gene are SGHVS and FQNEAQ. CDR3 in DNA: TGTGCCAGCAGCCCTAACCTTCGGGGTGAAGTCACCGGGGAGCTGTTTTTT. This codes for CASSPNLRGEVTGELFF.

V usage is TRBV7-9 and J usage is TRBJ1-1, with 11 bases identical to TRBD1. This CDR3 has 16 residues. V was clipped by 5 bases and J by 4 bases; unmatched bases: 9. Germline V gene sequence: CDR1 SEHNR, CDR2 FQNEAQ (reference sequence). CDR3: CASSTYGQGASTEAFF. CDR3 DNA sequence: TGTGCCAGCAGCACATACGGACAGGGGGCTAGCACTGAAGCTTTCTTT.

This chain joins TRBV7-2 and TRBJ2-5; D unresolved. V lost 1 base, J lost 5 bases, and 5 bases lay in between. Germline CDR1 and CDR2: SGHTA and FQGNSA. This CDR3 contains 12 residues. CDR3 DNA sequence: TGTGCCAGCAGCTTAGGCCGGGAGACCCAGTACTTC. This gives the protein CASSLGRETQYF.

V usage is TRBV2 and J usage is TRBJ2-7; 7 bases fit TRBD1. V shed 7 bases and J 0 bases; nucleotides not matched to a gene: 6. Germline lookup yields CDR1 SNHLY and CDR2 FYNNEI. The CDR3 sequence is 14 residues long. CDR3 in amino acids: CASNQDRSSYEQYV. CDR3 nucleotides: TGTGCCAGCAACCAGGACAGGAGCTCCTACGAGCAGTACGTC.

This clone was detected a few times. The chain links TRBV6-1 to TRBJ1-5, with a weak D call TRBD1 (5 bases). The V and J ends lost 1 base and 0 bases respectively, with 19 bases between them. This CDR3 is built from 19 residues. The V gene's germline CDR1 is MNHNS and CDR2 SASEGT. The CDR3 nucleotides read TGTGCCAGCAGTGAAGTGCGGTGGGCAACAGGATTTAGCAATCAGCCCCAGCATTTT. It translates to CASSEVRWATGFSNQPQHF.

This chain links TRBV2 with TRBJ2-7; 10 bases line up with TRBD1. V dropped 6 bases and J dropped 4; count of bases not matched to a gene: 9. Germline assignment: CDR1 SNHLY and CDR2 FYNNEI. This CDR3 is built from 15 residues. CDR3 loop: CASRALRDRGYEQYV. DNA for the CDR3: TGTGCCAGCAGGGCGCTCCGGGACAGGGGTTACGAGCAGTACGTC.

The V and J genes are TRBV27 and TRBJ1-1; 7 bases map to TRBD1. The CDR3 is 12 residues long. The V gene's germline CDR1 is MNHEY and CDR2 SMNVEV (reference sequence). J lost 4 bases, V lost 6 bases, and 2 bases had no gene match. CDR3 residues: CASSRDSTEAFF. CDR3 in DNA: TGTGCCAGCAGCCGGGACAGCACTGAAGCTTTCTTT.

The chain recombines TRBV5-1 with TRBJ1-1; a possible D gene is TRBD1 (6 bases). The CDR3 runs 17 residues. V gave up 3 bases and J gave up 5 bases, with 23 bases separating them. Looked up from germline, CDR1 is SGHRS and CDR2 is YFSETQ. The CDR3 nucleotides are TGCGCCAGCAGCTCCGGACAGCACCTACAAGGGGCGACTGAAGCTTTCTTT. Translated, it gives CASSSGQHLQGATEAFF.

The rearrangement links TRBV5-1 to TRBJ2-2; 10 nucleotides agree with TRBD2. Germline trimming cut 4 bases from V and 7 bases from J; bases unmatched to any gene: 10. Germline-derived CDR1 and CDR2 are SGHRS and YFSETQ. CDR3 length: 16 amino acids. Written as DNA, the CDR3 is TGCGCCAGCAGCCCCGGACTAGCGGAAAGGGGCGGGGAGCTGTTTTTT. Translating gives CASSPGLAERGGELFF.

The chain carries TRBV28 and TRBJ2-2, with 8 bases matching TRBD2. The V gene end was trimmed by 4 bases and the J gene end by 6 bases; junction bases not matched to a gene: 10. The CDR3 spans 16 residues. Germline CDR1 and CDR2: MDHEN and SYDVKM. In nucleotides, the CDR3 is TGTGCCAGCAGTTCGAGGGGACTAGTTAGCTCCGGGGAGCTGTTTTTT. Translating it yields CASSSRGLVSSGELFF.

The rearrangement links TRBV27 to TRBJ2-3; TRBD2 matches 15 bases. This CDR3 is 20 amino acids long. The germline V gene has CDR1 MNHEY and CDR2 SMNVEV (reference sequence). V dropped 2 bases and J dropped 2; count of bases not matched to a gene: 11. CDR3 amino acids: CASSLTGTSGRSINTDTQYF. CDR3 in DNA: TGTGCCAGCAGTTTAACCGGGACTAGCGGGAGGTCGATTAACACAGATACGCAGTATTTT.

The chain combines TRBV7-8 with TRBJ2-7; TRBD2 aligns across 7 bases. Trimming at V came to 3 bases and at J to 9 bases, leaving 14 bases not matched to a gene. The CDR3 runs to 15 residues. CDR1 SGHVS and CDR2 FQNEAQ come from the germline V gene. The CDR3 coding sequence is TGTGCCAGCAGCTTGCGGGGGAGAACGGAGACGGTGCAGTACGTC. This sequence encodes CASSLRGRTETVQYV.

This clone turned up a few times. CDR3: CASSFGQGEGAFF. In nucleotides, the CDR3 is TGTGCCAGCAGCTTTGGGCAAGGCGAGGGAGCTTTCTTT. This chain uses TRBV7-9 with TRBJ1-1, with D unresolved. This CDR3 spans 13 amino acids. Germline V gene sequence: CDR1 SEHNR, CDR2 FQNEAQ (reference sequence). The V end lost 3 bases, the J end lost 10 bases, and 15 bases lay between the germline ends.

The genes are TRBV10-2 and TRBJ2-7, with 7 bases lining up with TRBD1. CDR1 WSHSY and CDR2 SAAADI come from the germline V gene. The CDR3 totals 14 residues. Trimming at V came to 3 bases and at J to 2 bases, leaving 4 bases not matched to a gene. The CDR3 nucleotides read TGCGCCAGCAGTGAAGGTCAGGGGGCCTACGAGCAGTACTTC. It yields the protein CASSEGQGAYEQYF.

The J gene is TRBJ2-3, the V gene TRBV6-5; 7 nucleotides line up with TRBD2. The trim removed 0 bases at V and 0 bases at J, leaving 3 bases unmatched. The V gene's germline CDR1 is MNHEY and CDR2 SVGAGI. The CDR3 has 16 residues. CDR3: CASSYSGGTSTDTQYF. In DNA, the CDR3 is TGTGCCAGCAGTTACTCGGGGGGGACTAGCACAGATACGCAGTATTTT.

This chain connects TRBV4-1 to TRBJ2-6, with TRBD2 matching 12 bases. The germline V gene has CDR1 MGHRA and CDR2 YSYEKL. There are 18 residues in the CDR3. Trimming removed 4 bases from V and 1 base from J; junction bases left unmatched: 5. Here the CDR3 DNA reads TGCGCCAGCAGCCGAGGACTAGCGGGACAGTCTGGGGCCAACGTCCTGACTTTC. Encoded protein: CASSRGLAGQSGANVLTF.

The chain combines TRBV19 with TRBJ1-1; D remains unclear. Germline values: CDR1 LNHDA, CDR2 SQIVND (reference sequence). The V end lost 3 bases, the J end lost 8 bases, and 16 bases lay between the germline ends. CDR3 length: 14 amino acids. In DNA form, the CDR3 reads TGTGCCAGTAGTATGGAGGGAAACGGGAGGGAAGCTTTCTTT. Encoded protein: CASSMEGNGREAFF.

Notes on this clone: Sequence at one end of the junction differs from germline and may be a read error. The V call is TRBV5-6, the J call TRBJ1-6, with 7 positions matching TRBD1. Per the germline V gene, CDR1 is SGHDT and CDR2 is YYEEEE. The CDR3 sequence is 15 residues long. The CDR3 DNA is TGTGCCAGCAGCTTCGACAGGGTATATACTTCACCCCTCCACTTT. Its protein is CASSFDRVYTSPLHF.

CDR3 nucleotides: TGTGCCAGCAGCTTGGATGGGGGAGGCGGCTATGGCTACACCTTC. Translation gives CASSLDGGGGYGYTF. The J gene is TRBJ1-2, the V gene TRBV5-8; tentatively, D is TRBD1 (5 bases). V lost 0 bases to trimming and J lost 4 bases, with 13 bases between them. The CDR3 is 15 amino acids. CDR1 is SGHTS, CDR2 YDEGEE, per germline.

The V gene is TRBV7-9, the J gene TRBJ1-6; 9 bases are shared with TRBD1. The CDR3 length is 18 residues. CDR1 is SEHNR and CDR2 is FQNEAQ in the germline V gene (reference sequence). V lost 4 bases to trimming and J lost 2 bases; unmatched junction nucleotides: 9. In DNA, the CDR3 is TGTGCCAGCAGCTGGAGACCCGGGACAGGGCCCTATAATTCACCCCTCCACTTT. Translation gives CASSWRPGTGPYNSPLHF.

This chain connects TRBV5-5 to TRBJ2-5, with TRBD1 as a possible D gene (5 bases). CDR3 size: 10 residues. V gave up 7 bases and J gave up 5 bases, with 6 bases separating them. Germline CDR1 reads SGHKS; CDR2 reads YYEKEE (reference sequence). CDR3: CASAGETQYF. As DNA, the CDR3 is TGTGCCAGCGCAGGGGAGACCCAGTACTTC.

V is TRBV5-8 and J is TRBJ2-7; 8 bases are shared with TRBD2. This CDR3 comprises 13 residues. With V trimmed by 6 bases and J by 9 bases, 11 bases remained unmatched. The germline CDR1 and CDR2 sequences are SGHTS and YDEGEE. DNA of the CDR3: TGTGCCAGCACCCTACTACGGGAGGGCGGGCAGTACTTC. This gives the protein CASTLLREGGQYF. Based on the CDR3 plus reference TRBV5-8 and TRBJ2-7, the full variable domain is EAGVTQSPTHLIKTRGQQATLRCSPISGHTSVYWYQQALGLGLQFLLWYDEGEERNRGNFPPRFSGRQFPNYSSELNVNALELEDSALYLCASTLLREGGQYFGPGTRLTVT.